The 8 T cell receptor beta chains below come from one sample, sequenced in a study of preoperative IRX-2 immunotherapy in early breast cancer. Regarding treatment: preoperative locoregional IRX-2 cytokine immunotherapy. Data came from immunoSEQ multiplex PCR; TCRdb stores just in-frame clones and leaves some out. The sample contains tens of thousands of clones, over 85% of which appear only once. This sample comprised tumor tissue, obtained after IRX-2 immunotherapy. The source is a human donor with breast cancer.

The rearrangement links TRBV1 to TRBJ2-1; TRBD2, as called in the table, went unchecked against the DNA. TRBV1 is designated a pseudogene. The CDR3 covers 15 residues. CDR3: CASSRSGDSYNEQFF. The DNA of the CDR3 is TGCGCCAGCAGCCGAAGCGGGGACTCCTACAATGAGCAGTTCTTC.

V is TRBV5-1 and J is TRBJ1-1; D remains ambiguous. Germline loops: CDR1 SGHRS, CDR2 YFSETQ. This CDR3 has 15 amino acids. The ends were cut back, 0 bases at V and 6 bases at J, with 15 bases in the middle. The CDR3 loop is CASSLAEDLSPEAFF. The CDR3 nucleotides are TGCGCCAGCAGCTTGGCCGAGGACCTGAGCCCTGAAGCTTTCTTT. Complete variable domain (other parts from reference TRBV5-1 and TRBJ1-1): KAGVTQTPRYLIKTRGQQVTLSCSPISGHRSVSWYQQTPGQGLQFLFEYFSETQRNKGNFPGRFSGRQFSNSRSEMNVSTLELGDSALYLCASSLAEDLSPEAFFGQGTRLTVV.

The J gene is TRBJ1-5, the V gene TRBV19; D might be TRBD1 (5 bases). V gave up 1 base and J gave up 3 bases, with 13 bases separating them. Germline V gene data show CDR1 as LNHDA and CDR2 as SQIVND (reference sequence). The CDR3 covers 16 residues. The DNA for the CDR3 is TGTGCCAGTAGTATAGCCCTCCGACAGATCAATCAGCCCCAGCATTTT. Translation gives CASSIALRQINQPQHF. Full variable domain (rest looked up from reference TRBV19 and TRBJ1-5): DGGITQSPKYLFRKEGQNVTLSCEQNLNHDAMYWYRQDPGQGLRLIYYSQIVNDFQKGDIAEGYSVSREKKESFPLTVTSAQKNPTAFYLCASSIALRQINQPQHFGDGTRLSIL.

The J gene is TRBJ2-7, the V gene TRBV5-1, with 16 bases matching TRBD2. CDR1 SGHRS and CDR2 YFSETQ come from the germline V gene. V lost 4 bases and J lost 5; bases outside the gene matches: 9. This CDR3 is 17 amino acids long. CDR3 in amino acids: CASSTGTSGRAIHEQYF. CDR3 coding DNA: TGCGCCAGCAGCACCGGGACTAGCGGGAGGGCCATTCACGAGCAGTACTTC. Filled out from reference TRBV5-1 and TRBJ2-7, the complete variable domain reads KAGVTQTPRYLIKTRGQQVTLSCSPISGHRSVSWYQQTPGQGLQFLFEYFSETQRNKGNFPGRFSGRQFSNSRSEMNVSTLELGDSALYLCASSTGTSGRAIHEQYFGPGTRLTVT.

The chain has TRBV6-8 and TRBJ1-1, with unresolved D. Germline assignment: CDR1 MNHGY and CDR2 SAAAGT. Deletions cut 6 bases from V and 3 bases from J, with 17 bases between. This CDR3 has 15 residues. This CDR3 is CASSPSVTIHTEAFF. CDR3 coding DNA: TGTGCCAGCAGCCCATCGGTCACAATACACACTGAAGCTTTCTTT.

This clone was seen more than once but under ten times. This sequence joins TRBV6-8 and TRBJ2-7, with 7 bases identical to TRBD1. Germline V lookup: CDR1 MNHGY, CDR2 SAAAGT. After removal of 5 bases from V and 3 bases from J, the junction contained 7 bases not matched to a gene. This CDR3 contains 14 residues. The CDR3, as DNA: TGTGCCAGCAGTCCCCGACAGGGTCACTACGAGCAGTACGTC. It translates to CASSPRQGHYEQYV.

The rearrangement links TRBV18 to TRBJ2-3, with 9 bases that match TRBD1. The CDR3 loop spans 15 amino acids. From germline, CDR1 is KGHSH and CDR2 LQKENI. The J segment lost 6 bases and the V segment lost 3 bases, leaving 7 bases of the junction unmatched. The CDR3 reads CASSPSQGASDTQYF. In DNA form, the CDR3 reads TGTGCCAGCTCACCTTCACAGGGGGCTTCCGATACGCAGTATTTT.

The chain has TRBV5-1 and TRBJ2-2, with D perhaps matching TRBD2 (5 bases). CDR1 is SGHRS and CDR2 is YFSETQ in the germline V gene. This CDR3 has 15 amino acids. The V gene lost 2 bases and the J gene lost 4 bases, with 12 bases spanning the gap. CDR3 DNA: TGCGCCAGCAGCTTTGCGGGTAGCCTCACCGGGGAGCTGTTTTTT. Protein sequence: CASSFAGSLTGELFF.